The next 29 T cell receptor beta chains were all read from a single sample in a study of cytotoxic CD8 clonotypes in ibrutinib-treated CLL (dated by TCRdb to the early 2020s). The time point tag for this specimen amounts to: about eleven months on ibrutinib. The method was the immunoSEQ multiplex PCR assay. Imported from immuneACCESS, the table was reduced by TCRdb to in-frame sequences with V and J called. These copies leave out some clones; in studies compared against another copy, an unresolved V gene accounts for under half, and the cause of the remainder is not known. The sample table shows approximately 50,000 clones, and approximately 71% are seen once. The top ten hold around 42% of the sample. The sequenced sample was PBMCs, obtained after 12 months of ibrutinib treatment. Source of these receptors: a human donor with chronic lymphocytic leukemia.

The rearrangement joins TRBV6-6 to TRBJ2-7, with TRBD2 matching 7 bases. The germline CDR1 and CDR2 sequences are MNHNY and SVGAGI (reference sequence). With 2 bases clipped from V and 7 bases from J, the junction kept 11 bases outside the gene matches. CDR3 length: 15 amino acids. CDR3 loop: CASSYQPIPGGEQYF. The CDR3 DNA sequence: TGTGCCAGCAGTTACCAACCGATCCCCGGGGGGGAGCAGTACTTC.

With regard to this clone: Other DNA sequences in this specimen translate into the identical CDR3. The chain links TRBV18 to TRBJ2-3; D uncertain. Germline V lookup: CDR1 KGHSH, CDR2 LQKENI. This CDR3 comprises 12 residues. V was pared by 6 bases and J by 0 bases, with 4 bases between. The CDR3 region has the DNA TGTGCCAGCTCCACAAGCACAGATACGCAGTATTTT. Translating it yields CASSTSTDTQYF.

In DNA form, the CDR3 reads TGCGCCAGCAGCTTCGCCCACCGGGACACTTCCTACGAGCAGTACTTC. Translating it yields CASSFAHRDTSYEQYF. J is TRBJ2-7 and V is TRBV5-1; maybe TRBD1 (6 bases). This CDR3 has 16 amino acids. V dropped 2 bases and J dropped 1 base, with 16 bases sitting between them. In germline, CDR1 is SGHRS, CDR2 YFSETQ. Full variable domain (missing parts from reference TRBV5-1 and TRBJ2-7): KAGVTQTPRYLIKTRGQQVTLSCSPISGHRSVSWYQQTPGQGLQFLFEYFSETQRNKGNFPGRFSGRQFSNSRSEMNVSTLELGDSALYLCASSFAHRDTSYEQYFGPGTRLTVT.

This chain uses TRBV28 with TRBJ2-7; D is unresolved. The germline CDR1 and CDR2 sequences are MDHEN and SYDVKM. The CDR3 covers 13 residues. The ends were cut back, 2 bases at V and 3 bases at J, with 8 bases in the middle. CDR3 in amino acids: CASSLGQNYEQYF. The CDR3 DNA is TGTGCCAGCAGTTTAGGTCAGAACTACGAGCAGTACTTC.

Concerning this clone: Other nucleotide sequences in the sample specify the same CDR3. This chain links TRBV5-1 with TRBJ2-7; TRBD2 matches at 8 bases. This CDR3 has 14 residues. The junction had 1 base not matched to a gene; V was cut back by 1 base and J by 1 base. CDR1 and CDR2 from the germline V gene are SGHRS and YFSETQ. Here the CDR3 reads CASSLTSGSYEQYF. The DNA for the CDR3 is TGCGCCAGCAGCTTGACTAGCGGATCCTACGAGCAGTACTTC.

The chain uses TRBV19 and TRBJ2-7, with 12 bases aligning to TRBD2. The trim removed 3 bases at V and 5 bases at J, leaving 11 bases unmatched. The germline V gene encodes CDR1 LNHDA and CDR2 SQIVND (reference sequence). The CDR3 consists of 17 residues. CDR3 DNA sequence: TGTGCCAGTAGTATCGGGCTAGCGGGAGGGCTAGCGGACGAGCAGTACTTC. Its protein is CASSIGLAGGLADEQYF.

The chain links TRBV4-2 to TRBJ1-4; D call uncertain. Trimming shortened V by 0 bases and J by 5 bases, and 1 base separated the two germline ends. Germline CDR1 is LGHNA and CDR2 is YNFKEQ. This CDR3 is 12 amino acids long. CDR3 in DNA: TGTGCCAGCAGCCAAGAAAATGAAAAACTGTTTTTT. The encoded protein is CASSQENEKLFF.

J is TRBJ2-5 and V is TRBV18; D remains ambiguous. CDR1 is KGHSH, CDR2 LQKENI, per germline. Deletions cut 5 bases from V and 8 bases from J, with 12 bases between. This CDR3 contains 12 residues. This CDR3 is CASSEYKNTQYF. As DNA, the CDR3 is TGTGCCAGCTCAGAATACAAGAATACCCAGTACTTC. Combining the CDR3 with reference TRBV18 and TRBJ2-5 gives the whole variable domain NAGVMQNPRHLVRRRGQEARLRCSPMKGHSHVYWYRQLPEEGLKFMVYLQKENIIDESGMPKERFSAEFPKEGPSILRIQQVVRGDSAAYFCASSEYKNTQYFGPGTRLLVL.

The table lists this clone with a few counts. The V gene is TRBV6-5, the J gene TRBJ1-2; D not resolved. Germline CDR1 and CDR2: MNHEY and SVGAGI. Trimming took off 8 bases at V and 4 bases at J, with 11 bases between the two ends. This CDR3 comprises 12 residues. This CDR3 reads CASGTRAYGYTF. The CDR3 nucleotides are TGTGCCAGCGGTACGAGGGCCTATGGCTACACCTTC.

The chain links TRBV18 to TRBJ2-7; TRBD2 agrees at 7 bases. Looked up from germline, CDR1 is KGHSH and CDR2 is LQKENI. The CDR3 loop spans 12 amino acids. V shed 3 bases and J 6 bases; nucleotides not matched to a gene: 2. The CDR3 region has the DNA TGTGCCAGCTCACCGTCGGGGGGCGAGCAGTACTTC. As protein: CASSPSGGEQYF.

The chain carries TRBV15 and TRBJ1-3; D is possibly TRBD1 (6 bases). CDR1 is LNHNV and CDR2 is YYDKDF in the germline V gene (reference sequence). V gave up 6 bases and J gave up 8 bases, with 14 bases separating them. The CDR3 contains 13 residues. In DNA form, the CDR3 reads TGTGCCACCAGTTCAGGGGTTATAGACACCATATATTTT. Translating gives CATSSGVIDTIYF.

The CDR3 DNA reads as TGTGCCAGCAGCTTGGGGAGACAGAACTATGGCTACACCTTC. Translated, it gives CASSLGRQNYGYTF. V and J are TRBV5-6 and TRBJ1-2; perhaps TRBD1 as D (5 bases). From germline, CDR1 is SGHDT and CDR2 YYEEEE. This CDR3 is 14 amino acids long. Trimming took off 0 bases at V and 2 bases at J, with 8 bases between the two ends.

The rearrangement uses TRBV7-9 and TRBJ2-1, with 7 bases matching TRBD1. This CDR3 spans 18 amino acids. Trimming took 0 bases from V and 5 from J; bases not matched to a gene: 13. Germline CDR1 is SEHNR and CDR2 is FQNEAQ (reference sequence). The CDR3 DNA reads as TGTGCCAGCAGCTTAGCGCTAAAGTGGGACAGCCTTGACAATGAGCAGTTCTTC. It codes for CASSLALKWDSLDNEQFF. Full variable domain (missing parts from reference TRBV7-9 and TRBJ2-1): DTGVSQNPRHKITKRGQNVTFRCDPISEHNRLYWYRQTLGQGPEFLTYFQNEAQLEKSRLLSDRFSAERPKGSFSTLEIQRTEQGDSAMYLCASSLALKWDSLDNEQFFGPGTRLTVL.

This clone showed up just a few times. The genes are TRBV5-1 and TRBJ2-4; D remains ambiguous. The germline gives CDR1 SGHRS, CDR2 YFSETQ. The CDR3 has 14 residues. The V end lost 0 bases, the J end lost 6 bases, and 10 bases lay between the germline ends. The CDR3 region is CASSLGGSLNIQYF. DNA for the CDR3: TGCGCCAGCAGCTTGGGCGGCTCATTAAACATTCAGTACTTC.

The sample holds a few counts of this clone. This chain uses TRBV6-5 with TRBJ2-1; 10 positions match TRBD2. V dropped 6 bases and J dropped 7; count of bases not matched to a gene: 9. Per the germline V gene, CDR1 is MNHEY and CDR2 is SVGAGI. The CDR3 runs 15 residues. CDR3 bases: TGTGCCAGCAGCCCCCTAGCGGGAGTGGGAAATGAGCAGTTCTTC. Translated: CASSPLAGVGNEQFF.

This clone was counted only a few times. The chain employs TRBV7-9 and TRBJ2-2, with 10 bases that match TRBD2. Germline CDR1 and CDR2: SEHNR and FQNEAQ (reference sequence). This CDR3 is 16 amino acids long. After removal of 5 bases from V and 1 base from J, the junction contained 4 bases not matched to a gene. The CDR3 DNA sequence: TGTGCCAGCAGCCCACGGACTAGCGGGAACACCGGGGAGCTGTTTTTT. It is translated as CASSPRTSGNTGELFF. Drawing the rest from reference TRBV7-9 and TRBJ2-2, the complete variable domain is DTGVSQNPRHKITKRGQNVTFRCDPISEHNRLYWYRQTLGQGPEFLTYFQNEAQLEKSRLLSDRFSAERPKGSFSTLEIQRTEQGDSAMYLCASSPRTSGNTGELFFGEGSRLTVL.

This clone appeared a single time. This chain joins TRBV28 and TRBJ2-1; D may be TRBD1 (6 bases). Germline CDR1 is MDHEN and CDR2 is SYDVKM. This CDR3 is built from 12 residues. V dropped 5 bases and J dropped 10 bases, with 12 bases sitting between them. The CDR3 DNA is TGTGCCAGCAGTCAGGGGAGTTTAGAGCAGTTCTTC. It is translated as CASSQGSLEQFF. Combining the CDR3 with reference TRBV28 and TRBJ2-1 gives the whole variable domain DVKVTQSSRYLVKRTGEKVFLECVQDMDHENMFWYRQDPGLGLRLIYFSYDVKMKEKGDIPEGYSVSREKKERFSLILESASTNQTSMYLCASSQGSLEQFFGPGTRLTVL.

This clone was observed a handful of times. J is TRBJ2-1 and V is TRBV5-4; TRBD2 matches 15 bases. Germline V CDR1 and CDR2: SGHNT, YYREEE (reference sequence). CDR3 length equals 18 residues. After removal of 4 bases from V and 3 bases from J, the junction contained 8 bases not matched to a gene. CDR3 sequence (DNA): TGTGCCAGCAGCACTGGGACTAGCGGGAGGCCCAACTACAATGAGCAGTTCTTC. Its protein product is CASSTGTSGRPNYNEQFF.

The rearrangement links TRBV4-3 to TRBJ2-1; 7 bases match TRBD2. Looked up from germline, CDR1 is LGHNA and CDR2 is YSLEER. V gave up 0 bases and J gave up 2 bases; unmatched junction bases: 4. This CDR3 comprises 16 residues. CDR3 in DNA: TGCGCCAGCAGCCAAGATGTAGCGGGTGCCTACAATGAGCAGTTCTTC. Its translation: CASSQDVAGAYNEQFF.

This chain connects TRBV11-2 to TRBJ2-5; 8 bases match TRBD1. Trimming cost V 5 bases and J 0 bases; bases outside gene matches: 2. The CDR3 has 14 residues. Germline V CDR1 and CDR2: SGHAT, FQNNGV. The CDR3 is CASSRDRYQETQYF. For the CDR3, the DNA is TGTGCCAGCAGCAGGGACAGGTACCAAGAGACCCAGTACTTC.

CDR3 loop: CASSLDTGIQPQHF. The CDR3 DNA reads TGTGCCAGCAGCCTCGACACGGGGATTCAGCCCCAGCATTTT. This chain links TRBV7-2 with TRBJ1-5, with D hard to call. The CDR3 extends over 14 amino acids. CDR1 is SGHTA and CDR2 is FQGNSA in the germline V gene. The ends were cut back, 5 bases at V and 6 bases at J, with 14 bases in the middle.

The J gene is TRBJ2-5, the V gene TRBV7-8; 9 bases align to TRBD1. The CDR3 is 17 residues long. Trimming at V came to 1 base and at J to 4 bases, leaving 10 bases not matched to a gene. Germline CDR1 and CDR2: SGHVS and FQNEAQ. CDR3 region: CASSLVVGTGYRETQYF. The CDR3 DNA is TGTGCCAGCAGCTTAGTCGTCGGGACAGGGTATAGAGAGACCCAGTACTTC.

The chain employs TRBV5-4 and TRBJ1-3, with TRBD1 matching 8 bases. V dropped 3 bases and J dropped 0; count of bases not matched to a gene: 2. This CDR3 has 15 residues. Looked up from germline, CDR1 is SGHNT and CDR2 is YYREEE (reference sequence). CDR3 DNA: TGTGCCAGCAGCTGGGACAGGAACTCTGGAAACACCATATATTTT. It yields the protein CASSWDRNSGNTIYF.

This rearrangement joins TRBV18 to TRBJ2-3; the D gene is possibly TRBD2 (6 bases). Per the germline V gene, CDR1 is KGHSH and CDR2 is LQKENI. The CDR3 consists of 15 residues. V dropped 0 bases and J dropped 4 bases, with 11 bases sitting between them. The CDR3 loop reads CASSPPGGTPDTQYF. The CDR3 DNA reads TGTGCCAGCTCACCACCGGGCGGGACTCCAGATACGCAGTATTTT. Supplemented by reference TRBV18 and TRBJ2-3, the full variable domain reads NAGVMQNPRHLVRRRGQEARLRCSPMKGHSHVYWYRQLPEEGLKFMVYLQKENIIDESGMPKERFSAEFPKEGPSILRIQQVVRGDSAAYFCASSPPGGTPDTQYFGPGTRLTVL.

The rearrangement uses TRBV23-1 and TRBJ2-3; 8 bases align to TRBD2. TRBV23-1 carries the ORF label, with uncertain function. The CDR3 totals 18 residues. Trimming removed 4 bases from V and 4 bases from J; junction bases left unmatched: 16. The CDR3 DNA is TGCGCCAGCAGTCGAGTTTCCGTAGCGGGAATGGCTTCAGATACGCAGTATTTT. Protein: CASSRVSVAGMASDTQYF.

The chain uses TRBV19 and TRBJ1-4; 10 nucleotides line up with TRBD1. CDR3 length: 15 amino acids. The germline V gene encodes CDR1 LNHDA and CDR2 SQIVND (reference sequence). Trimming cost V 5 bases and J 4 bases; bases outside gene matches: 4. For the CDR3, the DNA is TGTGCCAGTAGTGACAGGGGGCCTGGTAATGAAAAACTGTTTTTT. It codes for CASSDRGPGNEKLFF.

This rearrangement joins TRBV6-6 to TRBJ2-2; D call uncertain. V was trimmed by 2 bases and J by 2 bases, leaving 0 bases between them. Germline assignment: CDR1 MNHNY and CDR2 SVGAGI (reference sequence). This CDR3 contains 12 residues. CDR3 nucleotide sequence: TGTGCCAGCAGTTACAACACCGGGGAGCTGTTTTTT. This translates into CASSYNTGELFF.

The chain is built from TRBV5-1 and TRBJ1-2; tentative D call: TRBD1 (5 bases). Per germline, CDR1 SGHRS and CDR2 YFSETQ. This CDR3 region has 16 residues. Trimming removed 3 bases at V and 7 bases at J, with 22 bases between. The CDR3 DNA follows: TGCGCCAGCAGCTCGGGGGAAGCCCTTCTTAGGTTTGGCTACACCTTC. Its translation is CASSSGEALLRFGYTF. The full variable domain, its missing parts supplied by reference TRBV5-1 and TRBJ1-2, is KAGVTQTPRYLIKTRGQQVTLSCSPISGHRSVSWYQQTPGQGLQFLFEYFSETQRNKGNFPGRFSGRQFSNSRSEMNVSTLELGDSALYLCASSSGEALLRFGYTFGSGTRLTVV.

This clone was recorded a few times. CDR3 sequence reads: CASSLYRGSSYEQYF. The CDR3 nucleotides read TGTGCCAGCAGCTTATACAGGGGAAGCTCCTACGAGCAGTACTTC. The genes are TRBV5-6 and TRBJ2-7, with 7 bases identical to TRBD1. V trimming: 2 bases; J trimming: 0 bases; junction bases outside the gene matches: 5. CDR3 length: 15 amino acids. Germline V gene sequence: CDR1 SGHDT, CDR2 YYEEEE. Drawing the rest from reference TRBV5-6 and TRBJ2-7, the complete variable domain is DAGVTQSPTHLIKTRGQQVTLRCSPKSGHDTVSWYQQALGQGPQFIFQYYEEEERQRGNFPDRFSGHQFPNYSSELNVNALLLGDSALYLCASSLYRGSSYEQYFGPGTRLTVT.